This T cell receptor (beta chain) stems from a study of somatic mutations in cytotoxic T cells in rheumatoid arthritis. Study information: Patients had less than 35 ml EDTA blood drawn right after diagnosis, before any treatment.

The J segment lost 0 bases and the V segment lost 7 bases, leaving 9 bases of the junction unmatched. CDR3 length equals 16 residues. The germline V gene encodes CDR1 MGHDK and CDR2 SYGVNS. Clones were read by immunoSEQ multiplex PCR, and TCRdb kept only the in-frame ones, dropping some. The sample shows 20,000 or so clones, about 85% of them seen only once. This clonotype originated in a man younger than 35 with rheumatoid arthritis. The chain has TRBV25-1 and TRBJ2-1; 7 bases are a match to TRBD1. The sequencing sample was made of CD8+ T cells sorted from blood. CDR3 nucleotide sequence: TGTGCCAGCAATGAGGGACAGTTAAGCTCCTACAATGAGCAGTTCTTC. It encodes CASNEGQLSSYNEQFF.